The 20 T cell receptor beta chains given below trace back to one sample, sequenced in a study of T cells in Graves' hyperthyroidism and ophthalmopathy. TCR beta CDR3 region amplification was performed from RNA transcripts. RT-PCR in the first round (using the HTBI primer set) targeted the TCR CDR3. Using its own MiXCR run on the multiplex PCR reads, TCRdb lists one record per CDR3 protein. Of some 440,000 distinct CDR3 sequences listed, around a sixth are singletons. The specimen sequenced was blood. The receptors come from a woman aged 18-30 years with Graves' hyperthyroidism.

V usage is TRBV11-1 and J usage is TRBJ2-7; possible D gene TRBD2, 6 bases. There are 14 residues in the CDR3. V gave up 0 bases and J gave up 5 bases, with 11 bases separating them. The V gene's germline CDR1 is SGHAT and CDR2 FQDESV (reference sequence). The CDR3 is CASSLAGGTHEQYF. The CDR3 DNA sequence: TGTGCCAGCAGCTTAGCGGGCGGGACCCACGAGCAGTACTTC.

This clonotype was seen many times. V is TRBV12-3 or TRBV12-4 and J is TRBJ1-2; TRBD1 aligns across 8 bases. The ends lost 0 bases at V and 8 bases at J; junction bases unmatched: 5. CDR3 size: 14 residues. CDR3 in amino acids: CASSLALTGEGYTF. DNA of the CDR3: TGTGCCAGCAGTTTAGCGCTGACAGGGGAAGGCTACACCTTC.

This clonotype was detected ten times or more. The chain recombines TRBV6-1 with TRBJ2-7; tentative D call: TRBD2 (6 bases). Germline values: CDR1 MNHNS, CDR2 SASEGT. V lost 7 bases and J lost 0, with 16 bases in between. The CDR3 has 15 residues. CDR3 DNA sequence: TGTGCCAGCACGCCAGTGGGGGGAAGCTCCTACGAGCAGTACTTC. Its protein product is CASTPVGGSSYEQYF.

This clonotype was counted between two and nine times. The V and J genes are TRBV19 and TRBJ1-6; D gene ambiguous. The V end lost 2 bases, the J end lost 7 bases, and 12 bases lay between the germline ends. The CDR3 covers 15 residues. Germline loops: CDR1 LNHDA, CDR2 SQIVND (reference sequence). The DNA for the CDR3 is TGTGCCAGTAGTATATCGAGGAAGGAGAATTCACCCCTCCACTTT. Translation gives CASSISRKENSPLHF.

This clonotype was counted many times. The chain is built from TRBV20-1 and TRBJ1-4, with no clear D. The CDR3 runs 12 residues. Germline V gene lookup returns CDR1 DFQATT and CDR2 SNEGSKA (reference sequence). V was pared by 3 bases and J by 7 bases, with 9 bases between. CDR3 protein: CSARHEGEKLFF. CDR3 nucleotides: TGCAGTGCTAGGCATGAAGGTGAAAAACTGTTTTTT.

This clonotype showed up many times. V and J are TRBV5-1 and TRBJ1-3; D gene uncertain. This CDR3 region has 14 residues. Germline CDR1 and CDR2: SGHRS and YFSETQ. V was shortened by 4 bases and J by 1 base, with 9 bases between the two germline ends. CDR3 sequence: CASSLESSGNTIYF. CDR3 DNA sequence: TGCGCCAGCAGCCTGGAAAGTTCTGGAAACACCATATATTTT.

This clonotype was seen repeatedly, ten times or more. The rearrangement links TRBV11-2 to TRBJ2-7; possibly TRBD1 for D (6 bases). This CDR3 spans 15 amino acids. The V end was cut by 0 bases, the J end by 6 bases, with 15 bases between. CDR1 is SGHAT and CDR2 is FQNNGV in the germline V gene. The CDR3 loop is CASSLEYRARGEQYF. Here the CDR3 DNA reads TGTGCCAGCAGCTTAGAATACAGGGCGAGGGGCGAGCAGTACTTC.

This clonotype has at least ten counts. The chain is built from TRBV28 and TRBJ1-6, with D perhaps matching TRBD1 (6 bases). Germline V gene data show CDR1 as MDHEN and CDR2 as SYDVKM. This CDR3 region has 13 residues. The V gene lost 5 bases and the J gene lost 10 bases, with 12 bases spanning the gap. CDR3 in amino acids: CASSRGHRSPLHF. The CDR3 coding sequence is TGTGCCAGCAGTCGGGGGCACCGCTCACCCCTCCACTTT.

The table lists this clonotype with many counts. V is TRBV7-8 and J is TRBJ2-1; D gene ambiguous. V was pared by 4 bases and J by 9 bases, with 10 bases between. This CDR3 has 12 amino acids. Germline CDR1 is SGHVS and CDR2 is FQNEAQ. The CDR3 sequence is CASSYSMGEQFF. CDR3 DNA: TGTGCCAGCAGCTACAGCATGGGTGAGCAGTTCTTC.

The V gene is TRBV5-1, the J gene TRBJ2-6; D not certain. This CDR3 is 14 amino acids long. CDR1 is SGHRS, CDR2 YFSETQ, per germline. Trimming left V 6 bases short and J 0 bases short, with 7 bases between. The DNA of the CDR3 is TGCGCCAGCACCGTTGCCTCTGGGGCCAACGTCCTGACTTTC. This translates into CASTVASGANVLTF.

The V gene is TRBV7-3, the J gene TRBJ2-7, with TRBD1 as a possible D gene (5 bases). This CDR3 spans 16 amino acids. The V end was cut by 5 bases, the J end by 0 bases, with 17 bases between. Per germline, CDR1 SGHTA and CDR2 FQGTGA. CDR3 sequence: CASSLQAPLSSYEQYF. The CDR3 nucleotides read TGTGCCAGCAGCCTACAGGCCCCCCTGAGCTCCTACGAGCAGTACTTC. Filled out from reference TRBV7-3 and TRBJ2-7, the complete variable domain reads GAGVSQTPSNKVTEKGKYVELRCDPISGHTALYWYRQSLGQGPEFLIYFQGTGAADDSGLPNDRFFAVRPEGSVSTLKIQRTERGDSAVYLCASSLQAPLSSYEQYFGPGTRLTVT.

This chain connects TRBV4-1 to TRBJ1-1, with D possibly being TRBD1 (5 bases). CDR3 size: 15 residues. Between the trimmed V and J ends, which lost 4 bases and 0 bases, there was a span of 12 bases. The germline CDR1 and CDR2 sequences are MGHRA and YSYEKL. DNA of the CDR3: TGCGCCAGCAGCCGACGGGGCGCGATGAACACTGAAGCTTTCTTT. It yields the protein CASSRRGAMNTEAFF.

In its sample, this clonotype was seen a few times. This sequence joins TRBV7-2 and TRBJ2-6; 7 bases match TRBD2. The CDR3 spans 17 residues. CDR1 and CDR2 from the germline V gene are SGHTA and FQGNSA. Unmatched junction bases numbered 7, after V lost 1 base and J lost 4 bases. CDR3 residues: CASSLVSGIGGANVLTF. CDR3 sequence (DNA): TGTGCCAGCAGCTTAGTCAGCGGGATAGGAGGGGCCAACGTCCTGACTTTC.

This clonotype was detected many times. The V call is TRBV2, the J call TRBJ2-2; possible D gene TRBD2, 5 bases. V lost 2 bases and J lost 5, with 12 bases in between. This CDR3 spans 15 amino acids. Germline values: CDR1 SNHLY, CDR2 FYNNEI. CDR3 DNA sequence: TGTGCCAGCAGTGAACCACGGGGATTAACCGGGGAGCTGTTTTTT. It yields the protein CASSEPRGLTGELFF. Supplemented by reference TRBV2 and TRBJ2-2, the full variable domain reads EPEVTQTPSHQVTQMGQEVILRCVPISNHLYFYWYRQILGQKVEFLVSFYNNEISEKSEIFDDQFSVERPDGSNFTLKIRSTKLEDSAMYFCASSEPRGLTGELFFGEGSRLTVL.

This clonotype was counted once. This chain joins TRBV19 and TRBJ2-7; D is perhaps TRBD1 (6 bases). This CDR3 comprises 15 residues. The germline V gene has CDR1 LNHDA and CDR2 SQIVND (reference sequence). Trimming took 4 bases from V and 2 from J, leaving 15 bases between them. The CDR3 DNA follows: TGTGCCAGTAGTACATCCCGGACAGCAACCTACGAGCAGTACTTC. Translating it yields CASSTSRTATYEQYF.

Worth noting for this clonotype: This could be a read error, since a much larger clone is one nucleotide away. The genes are TRBV9 and TRBJ2-1, with 10 bases lining up with TRBD2. CDR1 is SGDLS and CDR2 is YYNGEE in the germline V gene. CDR3 length equals 17 residues. The CDR3 bases are TGTGCCAGCAGCGTAATCCCTGGACTAGCGGAGTACAATGAGCGGTTCTTC. Encoded protein: CASSVIPGLAEYNERFF.

This clonotype appeared a few times. In DNA form, the CDR3 reads TGTGCCAGCAGCCCGGGACTAGCGGCCGCGAACACCGGGGAGCTGTTTTTT. This codes for CASSPGLAAANTGELFF. V usage is TRBV7-2 and J usage is TRBJ2-2, with 11 bases lining up with TRBD2. The J segment lost 0 bases and the V segment lost 5 bases, leaving 5 bases of the junction unmatched. Germline values: CDR1 SGHTA, CDR2 FQGNSA. The CDR3 has 17 residues.

The chain is built from TRBV4-2 and TRBJ2-2; no reliable D call. There are 16 residues in the CDR3. V lost 0 bases to trimming and J lost 6 bases, with 14 bases between them. Germline V gives CDR1 LGHNA, CDR2 YNFKEQ. CDR3 sequence reads: CASSQEGTSKSGELFF. The CDR3 region has the DNA TGTGCCAGCAGCCAAGAGGGAACGTCGAAGTCCGGGGAGCTGTTTTTT.

This clonotype appeared many times. The CDR3 sequence is CASSPLAGGGPDTQYF. In DNA form, the CDR3 reads TGTGCCAGCAGCCCCTTAGCGGGGGGGGGACCTGATACGCAGTATTTT. V and J are TRBV7-2 and TRBJ2-3, with 11 bases matching TRBD2. The CDR3 consists of 16 residues. The germline gives CDR1 SGHTA, CDR2 FQGNSA. After removal of 5 bases from V and 6 bases from J, the junction contained 10 bases not matched to a gene.

This clonotype showed up just a few times. The V and J genes are TRBV10-1 and TRBJ2-1, with 10 bases identical to TRBD2. This CDR3 has 13 amino acids. Per the germline V gene, CDR1 is WNHNN and CDR2 is SYGVQD (reference sequence). The J segment lost 9 bases and the V segment lost 10 bases, leaving 9 bases of the junction unmatched. The CDR3: CATATSGVAEQFF. Here the CDR3 DNA reads TGCGCCACCGCTACTAGCGGGGTAGCTGAGCAGTTCTTC.